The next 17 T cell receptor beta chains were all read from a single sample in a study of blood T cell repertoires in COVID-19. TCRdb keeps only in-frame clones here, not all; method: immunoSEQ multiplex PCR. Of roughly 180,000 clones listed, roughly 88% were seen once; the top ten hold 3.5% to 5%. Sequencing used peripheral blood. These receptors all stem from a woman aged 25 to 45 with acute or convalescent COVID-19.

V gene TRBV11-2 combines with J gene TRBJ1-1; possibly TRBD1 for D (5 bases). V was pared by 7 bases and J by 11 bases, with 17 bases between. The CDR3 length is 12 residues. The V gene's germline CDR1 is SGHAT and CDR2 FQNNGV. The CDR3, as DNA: TGTGCCAGCACGAAGGGATCCAGGGTCGCTTTCTTT. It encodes CASTKGSRVAFF.

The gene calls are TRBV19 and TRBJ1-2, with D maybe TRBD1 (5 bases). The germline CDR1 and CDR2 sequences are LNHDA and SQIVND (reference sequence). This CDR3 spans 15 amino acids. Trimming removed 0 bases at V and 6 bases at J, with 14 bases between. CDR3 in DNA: TGTGCCAGTAGTATAGATCATACAGGCTTGGATGGCTACACCTTC. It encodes CASSIDHTGLDGYTF.

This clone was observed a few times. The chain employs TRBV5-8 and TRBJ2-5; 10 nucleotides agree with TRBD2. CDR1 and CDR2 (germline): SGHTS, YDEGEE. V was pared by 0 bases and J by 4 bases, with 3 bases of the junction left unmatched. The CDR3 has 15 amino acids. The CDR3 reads CASSLVLAGVETQYF. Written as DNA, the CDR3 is TGTGCCAGCAGCTTGGTCCTAGCGGGAGTAGAGACCCAGTACTTC.

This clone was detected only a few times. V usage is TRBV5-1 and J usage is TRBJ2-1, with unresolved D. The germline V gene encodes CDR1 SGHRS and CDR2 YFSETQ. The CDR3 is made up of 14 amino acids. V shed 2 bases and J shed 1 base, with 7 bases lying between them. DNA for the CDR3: TGCGCCAGCAGCTTTCCAGGTTCCTACAATGAGCAGTTCTTC. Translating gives CASSFPGSYNEQFF. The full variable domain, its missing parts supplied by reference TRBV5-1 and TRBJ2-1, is KAGVTQTPRYLIKTRGQQVTLSCSPISGHRSVSWYQQTPGQGLQFLFEYFSETQRNKGNFPGRFSGRQFSNSRSEMNVSTLELGDSALYLCASSFPGSYNEQFFGPGTRLTVL.

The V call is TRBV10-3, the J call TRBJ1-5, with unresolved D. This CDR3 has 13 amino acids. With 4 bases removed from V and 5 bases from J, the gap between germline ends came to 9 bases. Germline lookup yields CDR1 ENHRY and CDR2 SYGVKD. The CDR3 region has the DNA TGTGCCATCAGTGTTATCCAGGATCAGCCCCAGCATTTT. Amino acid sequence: CAISVIQDQPQHF.

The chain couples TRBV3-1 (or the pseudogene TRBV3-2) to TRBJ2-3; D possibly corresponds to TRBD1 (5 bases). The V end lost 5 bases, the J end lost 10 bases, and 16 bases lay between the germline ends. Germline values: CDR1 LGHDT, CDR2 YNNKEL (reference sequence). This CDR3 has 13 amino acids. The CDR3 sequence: CASSVGQGFAQYF. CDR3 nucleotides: TGTGCCAGCAGCGTGGGGCAGGGCTTTGCGCAGTATTTT.

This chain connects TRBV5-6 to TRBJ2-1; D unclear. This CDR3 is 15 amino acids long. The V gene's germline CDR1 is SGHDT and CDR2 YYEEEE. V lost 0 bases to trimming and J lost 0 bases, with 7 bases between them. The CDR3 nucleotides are TGTGCCAGCAGCTTGGGCCCGAGCTCCTACAATGAGCAGTTCTTC. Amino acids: CASSLGPSSYNEQFF.

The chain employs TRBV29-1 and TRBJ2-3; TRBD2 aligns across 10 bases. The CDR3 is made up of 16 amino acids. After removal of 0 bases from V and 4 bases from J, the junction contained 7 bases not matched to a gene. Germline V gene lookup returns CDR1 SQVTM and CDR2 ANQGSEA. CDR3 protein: CSVEEGLAGEADTQYF. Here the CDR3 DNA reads TGCAGCGTTGAAGAAGGGCTAGCGGGAGAGGCAGATACGCAGTATTTT.

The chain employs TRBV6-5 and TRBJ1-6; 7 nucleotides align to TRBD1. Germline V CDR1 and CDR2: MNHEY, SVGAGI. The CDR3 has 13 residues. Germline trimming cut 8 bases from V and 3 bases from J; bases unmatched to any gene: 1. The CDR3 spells CASGTDYNSPLHF. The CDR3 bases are TGTGCCAGCGGGACAGACTATAATTCACCCCTCCACTTT.

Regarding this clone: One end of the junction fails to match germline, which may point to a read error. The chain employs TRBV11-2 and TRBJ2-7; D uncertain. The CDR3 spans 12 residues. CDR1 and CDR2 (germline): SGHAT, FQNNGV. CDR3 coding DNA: TGTGCCAGTAGCTTAGGTTCTAACGAGCAGTACTTC. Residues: CASSLGSNEQYF.

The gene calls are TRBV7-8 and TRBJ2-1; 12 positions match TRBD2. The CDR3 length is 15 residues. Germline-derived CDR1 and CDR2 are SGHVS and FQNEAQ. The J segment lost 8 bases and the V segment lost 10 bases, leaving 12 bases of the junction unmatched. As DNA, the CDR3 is TGTGCCACCACCAGACTAGCGGGAGAGGTTGATGAGCAGTTCTTC. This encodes CATTRLAGEVDEQFF. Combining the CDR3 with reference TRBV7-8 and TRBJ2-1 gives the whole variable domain GAGVSQSPRYKVAKRGQDVALRCDPISGHVSLFWYQQALGQGPEFLTYFQNEAQLDKSGLPSDRFFAERPEGSVSTLKIQRTQQEDSAVYLCATTRLAGEVDEQFFGPGTRLTVL.

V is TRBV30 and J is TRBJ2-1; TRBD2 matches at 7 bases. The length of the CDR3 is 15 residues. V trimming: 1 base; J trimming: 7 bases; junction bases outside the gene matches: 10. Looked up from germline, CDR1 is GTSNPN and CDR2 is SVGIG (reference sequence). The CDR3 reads CAWSEEGLSRNEQFF. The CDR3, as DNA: TGTGCCTGGAGTGAGGAGGGACTATCTCGAAATGAGCAGTTCTTC.

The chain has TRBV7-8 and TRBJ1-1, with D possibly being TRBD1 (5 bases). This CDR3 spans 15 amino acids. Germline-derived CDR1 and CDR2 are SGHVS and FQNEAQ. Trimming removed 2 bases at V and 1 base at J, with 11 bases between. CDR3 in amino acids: CASSLLSTANTEAFF. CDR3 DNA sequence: TGTGCCAGCAGCTTATTGTCGACAGCGAACACTGAAGCTTTCTTT.

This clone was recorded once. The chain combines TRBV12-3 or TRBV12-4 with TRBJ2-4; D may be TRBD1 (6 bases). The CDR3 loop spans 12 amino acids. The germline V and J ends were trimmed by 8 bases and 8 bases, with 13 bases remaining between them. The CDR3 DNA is TGTGCCAGCGGTAAGGACAGCCACATTCAGTACTTC. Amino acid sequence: CASGKDSHIQYF.

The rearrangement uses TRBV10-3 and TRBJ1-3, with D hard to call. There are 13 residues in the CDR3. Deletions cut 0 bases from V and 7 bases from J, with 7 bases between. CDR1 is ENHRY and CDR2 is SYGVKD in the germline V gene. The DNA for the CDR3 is TGTGCCATCAGTGAGTCGAATAGTAACACCATATATTTT. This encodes CAISESNSNTIYF.

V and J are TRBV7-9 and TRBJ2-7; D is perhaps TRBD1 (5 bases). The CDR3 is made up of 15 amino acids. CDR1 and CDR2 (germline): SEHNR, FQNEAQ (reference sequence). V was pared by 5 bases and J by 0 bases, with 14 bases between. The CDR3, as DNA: TGTGCCAGCAGCAACCGACAGCTATCCTCCTACGAGCAGTACTTC. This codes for CASSNRQLSSYEQYF.

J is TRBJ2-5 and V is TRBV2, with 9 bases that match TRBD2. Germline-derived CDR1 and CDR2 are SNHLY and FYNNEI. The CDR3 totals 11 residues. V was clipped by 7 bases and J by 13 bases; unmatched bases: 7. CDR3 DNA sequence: TGTGCCAGCAAAGGGGGCGGGAGGGCGTACTTC. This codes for CASKGGGRAYF.